This T cell receptor beta chain was captured in a study of T cells in Graves' hyperthyroidism and ophthalmopathy (dated by TCRdb to about 2019). For the wider study: Peripheral blood was sampled at the time of initial diagnosis, prior to any treatment. TCR V-J signatures able to tell the groups apart were searched for in a discovery cohort of 95 or so patients, of whom roughly 42 had Graves' ophthalmopathy and about 60 had stable Graves' hyperthyroidism. Prospective prediction of ophthalmopathy was tested in an independent validation cohort consisting of about 19 hyperthyroidism patients and 15 to 17 patients who later progressed to ophthalmopathy. The 85 to 100 discovery patients were divided at random into training and test sets in a 7:3 ratio. The study also compared thyroid tissue and blood T-cell repertoires from 5 to 7 Graves' hyperthyroidism patients. After blood sampling, hyperthyroidism patients were treated with methimazole at a starting dose of 30 mg daily, and ophthalmopathy patients were treated with high-dose intravenous methylprednisolone. TCR Vbeta CDR3 sequencing of approximately 140 peripheral blood samples (about 45 ophthalmopathy, about 75 hyperthyroidism and some 17 progressor patients) is reported in the paper. What the study reported, not specific to this receptor: In validation, progression to ophthalmopathy was predicted by the model with roughly 69% sensitivity and about 72% specificity, a median of about 6.8 months before onset. No statistical method was used to set the sample size in advance, and investigators knew the group allocation. Most expanded thyroid clonotypes (frequency above 0.001) were also found in blood, which suggests that blood repertoires may mirror thyroid immune responses. A model built on a 13 V-J signature distinguished ophthalmopathy from stable hyperthyroidism, reaching over 85% sensitivity and under 84% specificity in cross-validation and 80%/75% in testing.

A remark on this clonotype: Which antigen it targets is not known. No base-level quality is on record; no much larger clone is a single base apart.

Amplification of TCR beta CDR3 regions was carried out from RNA transcripts. A first-round RT-PCR of the TCR CDR3 used the HTBI primer set with the Qiagen OneStep RT-PCR kit. Libraries were constructed in a second round of multiplex PCR, after which size selection and purification were carried out. Paired-end sequencing of the libraries was performed with 100 bp reads on an Illumina HiSeq2000. The authors' pipeline ran thus. Raw data were processed with SOAPnuke, discarding reads with adapters, uncalled bases, mean Phred below 15, or no exact constant-primer or identifier match. High-quality paired reads were merged with COPE v1.2.5, and unique nucleotide sequences were defined as clonotypes. Clonotypes were aligned to IMGT TRBV, TRBD and TRBJ reference segments using MiTCR v1.1. Analysis was restricted to V-J combinations with a frequency above 0.0001, which covered roughly 99% of repertoires. A TCS score was defined as the ratio of F50 (clonal expansion) to E x V (chaos), with BLOSUM62-based TCRdist applied between CDR3 peptides within each V-J. Welch's t-statistics and random forest reduced just over 500 V-J features to under 15, which were used in a naive Bayes classifier (R e1071). The raw public data were reprocessed by TCRdb itself: fastp quality trimming at Q25, MiXCR clonotype calling, in-frame beta chains only. Identical CDR3 proteins give one entry, which carries the most common genes and DNA. TCRdb, not the original authors, processed these V and J calls. The sample yields fewer than 800,000 distinct CDR3 sequences; around 15% were counted once. The top ten clones comprise over 7.5% of the sample.

Germline trimming: 0 bases from V, 6 bases from J; junction bases outside gene matches: 6. The CDR1 and CDR2 encoded by the germline V gene (reference sequence) are DFQATT and SNEGSKA. The CDR3, cysteine through phenylalanine, is 14 amino acids long. The only DNA kept is the CDR3, 42 bases in frame from the first base. A patient counted as having stable Graves' hyperthyroidism if no progression to ophthalmopathy occurred over 18 months of follow-up. The hyperthyroidism patients were between 18 and 65 years old and newly diagnosed, with a disease duration of less than 2 months. Exclusion was applied to patients with uncontrolled infections, other autoimmune diseases, pregnancy or lactation. Diagnoses relied on clinical symptoms, serum thyroxine and TRAb, thyroid ultrasound and orbital computed tomography. PBMCs were separated from under 11 ml of fresh peripheral blood using Ficoll-Paque density gradient centrifugation. Total RNA was extracted with Trizol reagent, and quality was checked on an Agilent 2100 Bioanalyzer.

The sequencing sample was made of blood. This clonotype was obtained from a man aged 18 to 35 with Graves' hyperthyroidism. The chain is assembled from TRBV20-1 and TRBJ2-7; 9 middle bases align to TRBD1. This receptor carries the CDR3 CSAREWTGAREQYF. Read as DNA, the sequence is TGCAGTGCTAGAGAATGGACAGGGGCCCGCGAGCAGTACTTC.